The rows below give T cell receptor beta chains drawn from one sample of a study of cytomegalovirus exposure and HLA in healthy donors. Only in-frame clones appear in the TCRdb table, and some are missing; sequencing was by immunoSEQ multiplex PCR. The repertoire holds over 150,000 clones, with 80% as singletons. Sample: PBMCs. The receptors originated from a boy between 10 and 17 years old in good health and CMV-seronegative. CDR3s include the opening cysteine and the closing phenylalanine or tryptophan. The D gene is left open where the match is weak. Size tells how often a clone was seen (once, few, many) or the class of an expanded clone, and some rows leave it out.

J,D,size,V,CDR3,DNA
TRBJ2-7,.,.,TRBV18,CASSPGSYEQYF,TGTGCCAGCTCACCGGGCAGCTACGAGCAGTACTTC
TRBJ1-5,TRBD1,.,TRBV19,CASTAHSAQGNDYSNQPQHF,TGTGCCAGTACCGCCCACTCTGCACAGGGGAACGATTATAGCAATCAGCCCCAGCATTTT
TRBJ1-2,.,.,TRBV12-5,CASVIPRGGNQPSYGYTF,TGTGCTAGTGTGATTCCCCGGGGGGGGAACCAGCCCTCGTATGGCTACACCTTC
TRBJ2-7,.,.,TRBV11-2,CASSPLAEPYEQYF,TGTGCCAGCAGCCCCTTAGCGGAACCCTACGAGCAGTACTTC
TRBJ1-5,.,few,TRBV10-3,CAIRDRAGGPQHF,TGTGCCATCAGGGACCGTGCGGGGGGGCCCCAGCATTTT
TRBJ1-2,TRBD1,.,TRBV4-2,CASSQPLGQGTPYGYTF,TGTGCCAGCAGCCAACCTCTGGGACAGGGGACTCCCTATGGCTACACCTTC
TRBJ1-2,.,.,TRBV6-5,CASSWGGEGYTF,TGTGCCAGCAGTTGGGGAGGGGAAGGCTACACCTTC
TRBJ2-1,TRBD2,.,TRBV9,CASSPSRASGSYEQFF,TGTGCCAGCAGCCCCTCAAGAGCTAGCGGGAGCTATGAGCAGTTCTTC
TRBJ1-2,TRBD1,.,TRBV27,CATLSRTGGDYGYTF,TGTGCCACCTTATCCCGGACAGGGGGCGACTATGGCTACACCTTC
TRBJ2-1,TRBD2,.,TRBV7-8,CASSPRTSGTSYKFF,TGTGCCAGCAGTCCACGGACTAGCGGGACCTCGTATAAGTTCTTC
TRBJ1-1,.,few,TRBV21-1,CASNTGQGNTEAFF,TGTGCCAGCAACACGGGACAGGGGAACACTGAAGCTTTCTTT
TRBJ1-1,.,.,TRBV6-1,CASSGGHSLSNTEAFF,TGTGCCAGCAGTGGGGGACACTCGCTTTCGAACACTGAAGCTTTCTTT
TRBJ1-5,TRBD1,.,TRBV5-6,CASSVAGTGGQPQHF,TGTGCCAGCAGCGTTGCCGGGACAGGGGGACAGCCCCAGCATTTT
TRBJ1-2,TRBD1,.,TRBV11-2,CASSLQQGGGYGYTF,TGTGCCAGCAGCCTCCAACAGGGGGGAGGCTATGGCTACACCTTC
TRBJ2-1,TRBD2,.,TRBV6-6,CASRLEGLAVNEQFF,TGTGCCAGCAGATTGGAGGGACTAGCGGTCAATGAGCAGTTCTTC
TRBJ2-5,TRBD1,once,TRBV4-1,CASSQEMTGGRETQYF,TGCGCCAGCAGCCAAGAGATGACAGGGGGCCGGGAGACCCAGTACTTC
TRBJ2-7,TRBD1,.,TRBV9,CASSVARDSLTYEQYF,TGTGCCAGCAGCGTAGCTCGGGACAGTCTCACCTACGAGCAGTACTTC
TRBJ1-4,.,.,TRBV15,CATSRGGGAGGEKLFF,TGTGCCACCAGCAGAGGGGGGGGAGCCGGGGGAGAAAAACTGTTTTTT
TRBJ1-2,TRBD1,.,TRBV27,CASTTETGGANGYTF,TGTGCCAGCACGACTGAGACAGGGGGCGCAAATGGCTACACCTTC
TRBJ2-1,TRBD2,medium-sized,TRBV2,CASREAGGAYNEQFF,TGTGCCAGCAGGGAAGCGGGAGGTGCCTACAATGAGCAGTTCTTC
TRBJ2-5,TRBD2,.,TRBV27,CASKGTSGQETQYF,TGTGCCAGTAAAGGGACTAGCGGACAAGAGACCCAGTACTTC
TRBJ2-3,TRBD2,.,TRBV7-9,CASSLGTSGGTDTQYF,TGTGCCAGCAGCTTGGGGACTAGCGGGGGTACAGATACGCAGTATTTT
TRBJ2-1,TRBD1,.,TRBV6-1,CASSAYRGSYNEQFF,TGTGCCAGCAGTGCATACAGGGGCTCCTACAATGAGCAGTTCTTC
TRBJ2-7,.,.,TRBV11-2,CASRRVTEGSYEQYF,TGTGCCAGCCGCCGGGTAACGGAGGGCTCCTACGAGCAGTACTTC
TRBJ1-4,TRBD1,.,TRBV5-4,CASSGRAGGEKEKLFF,TGTGCCAGCAGCGGAAGAGCAGGGGGCGAGAAGGAAAAACTGTTTTTT
TRBJ2-1,TRBD2,.,TRBV5-4,CASSLAAGGYNEQFF,TGTGCCAGCAGCTTGGCAGCGGGGGGGTACAATGAGCAGTTCTTC
TRBJ1-2,.,.,TRBV2,CASDRVRYYGGVNYGYTF,TGTGCCAGCGATCGAGTTAGGTACTACGGGGGGGTCAACTATGGCTACACCTTC
TRBJ1-4,TRBD1,few,TRBV19,CASNRGMPNEKLFF,TGTGCCAGTAACAGGGGGATGCCTAATGAAAAACTGTTTTTT
TRBJ1-5,TRBD1,.,TRBV27,CASGRPGGASQHF,TGTGCCAGCGGTAGGCCAGGGGGCGCCTCCCAGCATTTT
TRBJ2-1,.,.,TRBV30,CAWRPRTQLYNEQFF,TGTGCCTGGAGGCCTAGGACTCAATTATACAATGAGCAGTTCTTC
TRBJ2-7,.,.,TRBV6-1,CASSDQAYEQYF,TGTGCCAGCAGTGACCAGGCCTACGAGCAGTACTTC
TRBJ1-2,.,.,TRBV27,CASRLEGGGYTF,TGTGCCAGCAGACTGGAAGGAGGGGGCTACACCTTC